The sequence of this TCR beta chain was determined in a study of blood T cell repertoires in COVID-19. Whole-study context: Researchers got acute and convalescent COVID-19 samples from the United States, Italy and Spain. T cells, B-cell-depleted T cells, or PBMCs provided the cDNA or gDNA that served as material.

Study processing details: Researchers report that nucleated cell counts were estimated from reference gene primer amplification. Sequencing was performed with immunoSEQ multiplex PCR; in TCRdb, only in-frame clones are kept and a portion is missing. That table supplies the V and J calls and clone size; D and trimming were determined from the DNA. This table has about 140,000 clones, around nine tenths appearing once. For this clone: One junction end disagrees with the germline gene, perhaps due to a read error.

Germline CDR1 MDHEN, CDR2 SYDVKM. This CDR3 comprises 14 residues. The sequencing input was peripheral blood. The clonotype was recovered from a human donor in a cohort sampled during active COVID-19. The rearrangement uses TRBV28 and TRBJ2-7; D possibly corresponds to TRBD1 (5 bases). The CDR3 loop reads CATSSGSWVGEQYF. In DNA form, the CDR3 reads TGTGCCACCAGTTCAGGGTCCTGGGTTGGTGAGCAGTACTTC. Using reference TRBV28 and TRBJ2-7 for the parts outside the CDR3, the full variable domain is DVKVTQSSRYLVKRTGEKVFLECVQDMDHENMFWYRQDPGLGLRLIYFSYDVKMKEKGDIPEGYSVSREKKERFSLILESASTNQTSMYLCATSSGSWVGEQYFGPGTRLTVT.